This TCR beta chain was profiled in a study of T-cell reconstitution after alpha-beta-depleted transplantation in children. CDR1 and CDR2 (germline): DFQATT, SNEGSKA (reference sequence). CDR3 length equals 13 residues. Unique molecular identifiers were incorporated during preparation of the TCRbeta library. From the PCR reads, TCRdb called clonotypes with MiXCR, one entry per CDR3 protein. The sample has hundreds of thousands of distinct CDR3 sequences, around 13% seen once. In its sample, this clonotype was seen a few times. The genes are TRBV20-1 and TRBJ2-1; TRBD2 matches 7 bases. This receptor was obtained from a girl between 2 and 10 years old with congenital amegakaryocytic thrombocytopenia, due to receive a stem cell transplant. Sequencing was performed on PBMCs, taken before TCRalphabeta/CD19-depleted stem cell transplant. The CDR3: CSQIAGAYNEQFF. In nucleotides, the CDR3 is TGCAGCCAGATAGCGGGTGCATACAATGAGCAGTTCTTC.